The present TCR beta chain was sequenced within a study of blood T cell repertoires in COVID-19. This CDR3 contains 15 residues. Losses at the gene ends were 4 bases for V and 4 bases for J; bases not matched to a gene: 10. Produced via immunoSEQ multiplex PCR; TCRdb's table is partial and in-frame only. The table includes tens of thousands of clones, under 90% detected once. The sample was peripheral blood. The receptor was isolated from an elderly man with COVID-19, enrolled during active disease. This chain uses TRBV5-3 with TRBJ1-2; TRBD1 matches at 7 bases. TRBV5-3 is classed as an ORF, of uncertain function. CDR3 loop: CARSGGTALIYGYTF. As DNA, the CDR3 is TGTGCCAGAAGCGGGGGGACAGCCCTTATCTATGGCTACACCTTC.